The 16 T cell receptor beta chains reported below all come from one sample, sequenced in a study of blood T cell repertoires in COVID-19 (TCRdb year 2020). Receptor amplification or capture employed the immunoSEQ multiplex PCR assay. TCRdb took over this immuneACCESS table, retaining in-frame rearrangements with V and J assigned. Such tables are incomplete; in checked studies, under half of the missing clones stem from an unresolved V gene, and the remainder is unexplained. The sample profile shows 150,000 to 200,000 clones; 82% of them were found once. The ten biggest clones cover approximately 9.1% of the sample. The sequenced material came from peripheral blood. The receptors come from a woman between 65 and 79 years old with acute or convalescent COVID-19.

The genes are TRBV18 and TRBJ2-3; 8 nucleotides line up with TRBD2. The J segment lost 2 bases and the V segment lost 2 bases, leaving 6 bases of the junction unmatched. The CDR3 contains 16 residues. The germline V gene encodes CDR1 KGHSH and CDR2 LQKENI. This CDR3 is CASSPYRRGVTDTQYF. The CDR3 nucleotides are TGTGCCAGCTCACCATATCGGCGGGGGGTCACAGATACGCAGTATTTT.

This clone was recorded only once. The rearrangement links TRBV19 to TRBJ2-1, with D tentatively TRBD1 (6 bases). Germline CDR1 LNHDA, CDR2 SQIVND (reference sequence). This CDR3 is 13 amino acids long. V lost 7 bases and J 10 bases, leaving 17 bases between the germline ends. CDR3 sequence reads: CASKSGLTGEQFF. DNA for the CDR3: TGTGCCAGTAAATCAGGACTCACAGGGGAGCAGTTCTTC.

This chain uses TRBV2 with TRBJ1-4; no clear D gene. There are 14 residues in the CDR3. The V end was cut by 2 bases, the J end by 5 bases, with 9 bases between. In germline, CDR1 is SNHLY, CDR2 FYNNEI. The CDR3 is CASSEKRRNEKLFF. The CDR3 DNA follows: TGTGCCAGCAGTGAAAAAAGGAGGAATGAAAAACTGTTTTTT.

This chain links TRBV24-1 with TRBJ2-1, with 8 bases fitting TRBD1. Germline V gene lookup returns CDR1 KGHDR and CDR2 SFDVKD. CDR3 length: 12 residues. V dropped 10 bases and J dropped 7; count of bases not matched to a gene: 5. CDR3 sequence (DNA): TGTGCCACTTCTGACAGGGGTAATGAGCAGTTCTTC. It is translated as CATSDRGNEQFF.

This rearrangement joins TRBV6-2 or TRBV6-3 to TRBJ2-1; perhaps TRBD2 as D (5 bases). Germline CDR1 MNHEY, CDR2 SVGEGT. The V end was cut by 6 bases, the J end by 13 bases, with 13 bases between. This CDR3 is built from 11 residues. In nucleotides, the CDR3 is TGTGCCAGCAGCGACTACGCGGTTCAGTTCTTC. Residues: CASSDYAVQFF.

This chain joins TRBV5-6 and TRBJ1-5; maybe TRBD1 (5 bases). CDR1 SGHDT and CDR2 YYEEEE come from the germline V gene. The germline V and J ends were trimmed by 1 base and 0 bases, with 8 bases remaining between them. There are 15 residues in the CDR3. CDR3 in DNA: TGTGCCAGCAGCTTGAAACAGGTTAGCAATCAGCCCCAGCATTTT. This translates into CASSLKQVSNQPQHF.

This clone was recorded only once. DNA of the CDR3: TGTGCCAGCAGTTTACGACTAGCGGCCTCCTACGAGCAGTACTTC. It codes for CASSLRLAASYEQYF. The chain couples TRBV28 to TRBJ2-7; 9 nucleotides match TRBD2. The CDR3 spans 15 residues. Germline V gene lookup returns CDR1 MDHEN and CDR2 SYDVKM. Germline trimming cut 2 bases from V and 0 bases from J; bases unmatched to any gene: 2.

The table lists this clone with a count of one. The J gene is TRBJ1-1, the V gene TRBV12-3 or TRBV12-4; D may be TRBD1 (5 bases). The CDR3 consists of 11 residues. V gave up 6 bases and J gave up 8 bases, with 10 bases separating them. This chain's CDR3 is CASSQPGEAFF. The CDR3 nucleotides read TGTGCCAGCAGCCAGCCAGGGGAAGCTTTCTTT.

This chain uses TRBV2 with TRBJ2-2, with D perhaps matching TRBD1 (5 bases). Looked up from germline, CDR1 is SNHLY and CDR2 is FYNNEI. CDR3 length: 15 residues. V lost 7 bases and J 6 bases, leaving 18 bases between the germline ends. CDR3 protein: CASTRGLGAPGELFF. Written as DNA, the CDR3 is TGTGCCAGCACCCGAGGTCTAGGGGCCCCCGGGGAGCTGTTTTTT.

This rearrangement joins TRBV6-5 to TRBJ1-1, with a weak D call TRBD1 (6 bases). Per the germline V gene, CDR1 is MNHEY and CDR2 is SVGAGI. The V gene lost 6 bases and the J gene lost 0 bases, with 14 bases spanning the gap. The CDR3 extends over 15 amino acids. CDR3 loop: CASSPRDILNTEAFF. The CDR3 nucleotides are TGTGCCAGCAGCCCGAGGGACATTTTGAACACTGAAGCTTTCTTT.

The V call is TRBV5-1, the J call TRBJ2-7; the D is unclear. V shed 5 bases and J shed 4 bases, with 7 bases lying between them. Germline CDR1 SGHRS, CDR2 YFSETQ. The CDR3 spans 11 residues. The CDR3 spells CASRKQYEQYF. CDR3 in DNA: TGCGCCAGCAGGAAACAATACGAGCAGTACTTC.

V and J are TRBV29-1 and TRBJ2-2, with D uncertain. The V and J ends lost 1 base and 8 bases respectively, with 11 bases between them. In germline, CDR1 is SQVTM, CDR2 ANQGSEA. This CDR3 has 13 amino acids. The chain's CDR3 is CSVEGVNLGELFF. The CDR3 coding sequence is TGCAGCGTTGAAGGTGTCAACTTAGGGGAGCTGTTTTTT.

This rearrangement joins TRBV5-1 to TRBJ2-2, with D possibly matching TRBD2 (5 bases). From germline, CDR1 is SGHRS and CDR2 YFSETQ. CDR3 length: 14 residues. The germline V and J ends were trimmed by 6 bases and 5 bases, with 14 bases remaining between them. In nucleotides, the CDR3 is TGCGCCAGCATCCTCGAAGGGAGTACCGGGGAGCTGTTTTTT. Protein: CASILEGSTGELFF.

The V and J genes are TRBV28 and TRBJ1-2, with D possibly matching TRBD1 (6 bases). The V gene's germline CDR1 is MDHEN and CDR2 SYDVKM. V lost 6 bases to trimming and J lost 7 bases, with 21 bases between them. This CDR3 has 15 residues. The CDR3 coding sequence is TGTGCCAGCAGCCCCAGTGGGGGGGCTAATCTTGGCTACACCTTC. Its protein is CASSPSGGANLGYTF.

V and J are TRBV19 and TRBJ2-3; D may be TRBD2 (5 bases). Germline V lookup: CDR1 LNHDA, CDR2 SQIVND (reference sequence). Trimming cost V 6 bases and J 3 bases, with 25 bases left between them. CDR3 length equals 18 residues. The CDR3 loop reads CASSRTPLQTGMTDTQYF. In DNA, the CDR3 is TGTGCCAGTAGCAGAACACCATTACAGACCGGGATGACAGATACGCAGTATTTT.

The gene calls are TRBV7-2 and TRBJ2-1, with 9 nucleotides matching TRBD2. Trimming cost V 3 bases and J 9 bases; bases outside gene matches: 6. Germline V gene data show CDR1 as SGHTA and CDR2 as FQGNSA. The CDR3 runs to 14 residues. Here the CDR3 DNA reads TGTGCCAGCAGCTTGTCTCTAGCGGGGACTGAGCAGTTCTTC. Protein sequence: CASSLSLAGTEQFF.